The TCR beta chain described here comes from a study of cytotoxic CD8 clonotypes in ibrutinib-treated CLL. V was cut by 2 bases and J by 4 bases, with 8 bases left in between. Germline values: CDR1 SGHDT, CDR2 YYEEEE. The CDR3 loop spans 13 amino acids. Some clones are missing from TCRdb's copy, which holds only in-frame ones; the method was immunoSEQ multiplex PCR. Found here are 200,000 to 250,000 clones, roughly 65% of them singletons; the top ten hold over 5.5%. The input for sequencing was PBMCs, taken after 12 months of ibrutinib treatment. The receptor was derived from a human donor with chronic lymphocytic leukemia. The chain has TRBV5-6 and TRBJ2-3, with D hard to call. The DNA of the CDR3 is TGTGCCAGCAGCTTCCAGACGGCAGATACGCAGTATTTT. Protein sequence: CASSFQTADTQYF.